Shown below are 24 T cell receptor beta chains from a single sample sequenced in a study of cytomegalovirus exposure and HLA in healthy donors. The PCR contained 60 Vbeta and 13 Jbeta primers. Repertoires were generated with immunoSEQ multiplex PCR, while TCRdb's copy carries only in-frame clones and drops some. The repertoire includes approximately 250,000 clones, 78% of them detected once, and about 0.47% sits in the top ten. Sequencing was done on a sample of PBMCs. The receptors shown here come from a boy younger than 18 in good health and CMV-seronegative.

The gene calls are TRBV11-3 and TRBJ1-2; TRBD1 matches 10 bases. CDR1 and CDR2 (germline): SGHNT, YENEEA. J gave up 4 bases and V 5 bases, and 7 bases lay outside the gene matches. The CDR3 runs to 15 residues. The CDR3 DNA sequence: TGTGCCAGCAGCCCGCGACAGGGGGCGATCTATGGCTACACCTTC. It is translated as CASSPRQGAIYGYTF.

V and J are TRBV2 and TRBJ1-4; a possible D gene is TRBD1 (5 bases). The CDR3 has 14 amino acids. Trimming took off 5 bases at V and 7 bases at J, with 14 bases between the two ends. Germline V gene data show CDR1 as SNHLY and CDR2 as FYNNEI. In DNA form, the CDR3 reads TGTGCCAGCAGTTTCGGCAGGGAAAGTGAAAAACTGTTTTTT. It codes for CASSFGRESEKLFF. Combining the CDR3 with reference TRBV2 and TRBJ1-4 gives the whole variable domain EPEVTQTPSHQVTQMGQEVILRCVPISNHLYFYWYRQILGQKVEFLVSFYNNEISEKSEIFDDQFSVERPDGSNFTLKIRSTKLEDSAMYFCASSFGRESEKLFFGSGTQLSVL.

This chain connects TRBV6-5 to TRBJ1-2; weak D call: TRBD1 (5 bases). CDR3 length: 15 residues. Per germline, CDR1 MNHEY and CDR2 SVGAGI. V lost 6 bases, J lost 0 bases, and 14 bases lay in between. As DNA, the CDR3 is TGTGCCAGCAGCCCGGAGACAGAAGCTAACTATGGCTACACCTTC. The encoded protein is CASSPETEANYGYTF.

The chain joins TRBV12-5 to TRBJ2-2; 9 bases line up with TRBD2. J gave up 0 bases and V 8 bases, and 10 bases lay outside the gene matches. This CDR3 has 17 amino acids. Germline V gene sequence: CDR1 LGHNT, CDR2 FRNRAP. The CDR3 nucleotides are TGTGCTAGTTTTAGGCGGGAGGGCCCCTCGAACACCGGGGAGCTGTTTTTT. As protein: CASFRREGPSNTGELFF.

The CDR3 reads CASSPRGTVGANVLTF. CDR3 DNA: TGTGCCAGCTCACCAAGGGGGACCGTCGGGGCCAACGTCCTGACTTTC. This chain uses TRBV7-9 with TRBJ2-6, with D possibly matching TRBD1 (6 bases). This CDR3 contains 16 residues. The germline V gene has CDR1 SEHNR and CDR2 FQNEAQ (reference sequence). Trimming removed 8 bases from V and 4 bases from J, with 18 bases in between.

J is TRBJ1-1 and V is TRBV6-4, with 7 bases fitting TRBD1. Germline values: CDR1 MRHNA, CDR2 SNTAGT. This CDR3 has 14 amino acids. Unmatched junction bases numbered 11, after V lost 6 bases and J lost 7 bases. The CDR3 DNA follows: TGTGCCAGCAGCCCGCGACAGGGAATAGGTGAAGCTTTCTTT. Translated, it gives CASSPRQGIGEAFF.

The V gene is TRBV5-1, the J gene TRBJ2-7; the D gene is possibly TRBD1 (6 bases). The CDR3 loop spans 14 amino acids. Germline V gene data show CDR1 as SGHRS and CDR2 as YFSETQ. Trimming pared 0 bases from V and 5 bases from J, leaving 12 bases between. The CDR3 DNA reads TGCGCCAGCAGCTTGGGTCAGGGGAACGACGAGCAGTACTTC. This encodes CASSLGQGNDEQYF.

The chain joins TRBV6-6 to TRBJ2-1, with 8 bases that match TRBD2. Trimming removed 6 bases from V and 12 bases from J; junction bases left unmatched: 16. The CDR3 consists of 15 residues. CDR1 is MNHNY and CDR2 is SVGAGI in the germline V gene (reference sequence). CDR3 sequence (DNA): TGTGCCAGCAGGGAGCCGGGACTAGGTTTATCGCGGCAGTTCTTC. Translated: CASREPGLGLSRQFF.

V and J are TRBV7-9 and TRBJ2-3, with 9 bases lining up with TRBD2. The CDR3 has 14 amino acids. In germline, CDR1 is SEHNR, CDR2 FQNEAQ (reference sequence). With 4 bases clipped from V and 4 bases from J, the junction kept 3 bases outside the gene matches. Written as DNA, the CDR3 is TGTGCCAGCAGCTGGAGGACTAGCGCAGATACGCAGTATTTT. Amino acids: CASSWRTSADTQYF.

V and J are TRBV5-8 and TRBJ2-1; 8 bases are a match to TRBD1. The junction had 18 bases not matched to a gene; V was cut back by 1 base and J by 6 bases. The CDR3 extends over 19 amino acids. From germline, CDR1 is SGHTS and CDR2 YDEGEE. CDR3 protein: CASSLRVRGHGRDFNEQFF. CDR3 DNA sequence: TGTGCCAGCAGCTTGCGGGTCAGGGGGCACGGTCGGGACTTCAATGAGCAGTTCTTC.

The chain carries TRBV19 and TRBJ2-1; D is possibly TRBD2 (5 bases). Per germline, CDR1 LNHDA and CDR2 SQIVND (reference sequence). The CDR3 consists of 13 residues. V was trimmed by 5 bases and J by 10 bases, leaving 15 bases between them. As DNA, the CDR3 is TGTGCCAGTAGTTATGGACCGGGAAACGAGCAGTTCTTC. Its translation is CASSYGPGNEQFF.

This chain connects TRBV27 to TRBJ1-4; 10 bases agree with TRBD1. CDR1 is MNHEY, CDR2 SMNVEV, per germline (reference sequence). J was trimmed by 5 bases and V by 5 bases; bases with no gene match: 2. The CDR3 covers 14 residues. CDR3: CASSPDRGNEKLFF. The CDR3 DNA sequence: TGTGCCAGCAGTCCGGACAGGGGGAATGAAAAACTGTTTTTT. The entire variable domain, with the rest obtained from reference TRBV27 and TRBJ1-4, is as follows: EAQVTQNPRYLITVTGKKLTVTCSQNMNHEYMSWYRQDPGLGLRQIYYSMNVEVTDKGDVPEGYKVSRKEKRNFPLILESPSPNQTSLYFCASSPDRGNEKLFFGSGTQLSVL.

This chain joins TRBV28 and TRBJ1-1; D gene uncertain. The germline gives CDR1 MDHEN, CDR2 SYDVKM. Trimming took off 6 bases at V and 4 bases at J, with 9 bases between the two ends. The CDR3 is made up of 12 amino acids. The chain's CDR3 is CASRPARTEAFF. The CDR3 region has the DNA TGTGCCAGCAGACCAGCGCGCACTGAAGCTTTCTTT.

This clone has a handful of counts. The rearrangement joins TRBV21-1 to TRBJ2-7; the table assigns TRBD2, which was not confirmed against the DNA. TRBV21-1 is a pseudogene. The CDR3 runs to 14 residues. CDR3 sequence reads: CASSTRVSSYEQYF. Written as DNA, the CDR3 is TGTGCCAGCAGCACCCGGGTTTCCTCCTACGAGCAGTACTTC.

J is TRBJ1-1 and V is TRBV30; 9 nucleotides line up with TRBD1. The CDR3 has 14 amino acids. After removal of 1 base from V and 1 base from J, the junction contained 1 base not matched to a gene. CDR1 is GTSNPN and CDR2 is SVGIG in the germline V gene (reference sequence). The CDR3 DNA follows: TGTGCCTGGAGTGCGGACAGGGGGAACACTGAAGCTTTCTTT. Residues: CAWSADRGNTEAFF.

The CDR3, as DNA: TGTGCCAGTAGTATTACTAGCGGAGAGACCCAGTACTTC. Its translation is CASSITSGETQYF. The chain is built from TRBV19 and TRBJ2-5; 8 bases map to TRBD2. J was trimmed by 4 bases and V by 3 bases; bases with no gene match: 1. The CDR3 consists of 13 residues. CDR1 is LNHDA, CDR2 SQIVND, per germline (reference sequence).

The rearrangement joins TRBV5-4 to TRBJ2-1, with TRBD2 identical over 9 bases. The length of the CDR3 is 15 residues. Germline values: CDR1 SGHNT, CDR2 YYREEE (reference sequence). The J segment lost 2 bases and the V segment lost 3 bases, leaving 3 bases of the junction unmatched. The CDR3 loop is CASSSKRGAYNEQFF. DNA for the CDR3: TGTGCCAGCAGCTCTAAGCGGGGGGCCTACAATGAGCAGTTCTTC. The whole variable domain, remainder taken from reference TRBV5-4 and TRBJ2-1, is ETGVTQSPTHLIKTRGQQVTLRCSSQSGHNTVSWYQQALGQGPQFIFQYYREEENGRGNFPPRFSGLQFPNYSSELNVNALELDDSALYLCASSSKRGAYNEQFFGPGTRLTVL.

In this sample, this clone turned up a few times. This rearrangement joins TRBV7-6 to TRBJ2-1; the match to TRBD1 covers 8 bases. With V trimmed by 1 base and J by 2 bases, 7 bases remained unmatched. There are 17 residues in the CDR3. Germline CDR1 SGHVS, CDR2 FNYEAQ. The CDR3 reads CASSLEQGQGPYNEQFF. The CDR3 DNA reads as TGTGCCAGCAGCTTAGAACAAGGACAGGGTCCCTACAATGAGCAGTTCTTC. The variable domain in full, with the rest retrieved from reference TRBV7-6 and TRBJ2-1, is GAGVSQSPRYKVTKRGQDVALRCDPISGHVSLYWYRQALGQGPEFLTYFNYEAQQDKSGLPNDRFSAERPEGSISTLTIQRTEQRDSAMYRCASSLEQGQGPYNEQFFGPGTRLTVL.

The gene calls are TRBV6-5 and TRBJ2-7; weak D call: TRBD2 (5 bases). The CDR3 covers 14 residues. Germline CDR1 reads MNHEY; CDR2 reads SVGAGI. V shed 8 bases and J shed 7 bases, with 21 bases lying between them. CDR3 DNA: TGTGCCAGCTCTATTTCCGGGAAGCCCCGGGAGCAGTACTTC. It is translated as CASSISGKPREQYF.

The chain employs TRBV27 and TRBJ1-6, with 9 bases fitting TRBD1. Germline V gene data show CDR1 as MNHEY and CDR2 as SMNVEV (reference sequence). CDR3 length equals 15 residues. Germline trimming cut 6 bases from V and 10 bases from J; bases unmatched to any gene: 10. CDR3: CASRRETGGRSPLHF. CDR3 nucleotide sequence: TGTGCCAGCAGGAGGGAAACAGGGGGCCGGTCACCCCTCCACTTT.

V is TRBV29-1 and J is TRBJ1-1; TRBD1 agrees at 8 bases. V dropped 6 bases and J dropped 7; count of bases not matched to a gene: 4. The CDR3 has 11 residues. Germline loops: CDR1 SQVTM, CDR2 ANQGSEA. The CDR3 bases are TGCAGCGTCGGGGACAGGTATGAAGCTTTCTTT. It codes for CSVGDRYEAFF.

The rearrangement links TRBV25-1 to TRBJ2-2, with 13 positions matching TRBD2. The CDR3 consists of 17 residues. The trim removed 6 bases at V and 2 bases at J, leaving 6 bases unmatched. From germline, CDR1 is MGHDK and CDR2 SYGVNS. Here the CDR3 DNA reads TGTGCCAGCAGCTGGACTAGCGGGGGACTTAACACCGGGGAGCTGTTTTTT. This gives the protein CASSWTSGGLNTGELFF.

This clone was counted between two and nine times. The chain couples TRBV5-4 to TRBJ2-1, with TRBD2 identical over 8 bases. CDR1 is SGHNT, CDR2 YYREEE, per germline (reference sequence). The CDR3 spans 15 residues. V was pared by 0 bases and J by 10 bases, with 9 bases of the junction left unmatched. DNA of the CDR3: TGTGCCAGCAGCTTGGCCGGGCGGGGGGAGCGGGAGCAGTTCTTC. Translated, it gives CASSLAGRGEREQFF. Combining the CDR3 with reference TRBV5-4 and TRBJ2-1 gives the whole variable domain ETGVTQSPTHLIKTRGQQVTLRCSSQSGHNTVSWYQQALGQGPQFIFQYYREEENGRGNFPPRFSGLQFPNYSSELNVNALELDDSALYLCASSLAGRGEREQFFGPGTRLTVL.

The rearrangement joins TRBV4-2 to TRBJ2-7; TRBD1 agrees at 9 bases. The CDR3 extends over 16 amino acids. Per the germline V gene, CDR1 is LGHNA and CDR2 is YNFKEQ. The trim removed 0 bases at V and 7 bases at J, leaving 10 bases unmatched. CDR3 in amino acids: CASSQDPGQGPGEQYF. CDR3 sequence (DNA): TGTGCCAGCAGCCAAGATCCGGGACAGGGCCCCGGAGAGCAGTACTTC.